This entry concerns a single T cell receptor (beta chain). The data were taken from a study of T cells in Graves' hyperthyroidism and ophthalmopathy. The CDR3 regions of TCR beta were amplified from RNA transcripts. HTBI primers were the set used in a first-round RT-PCR of the TCR CDR3. TCRdb re-called the multiplex PCR reads with MiXCR, one entry per CDR3 protein. The sample records 130,000 to 150,000 distinct CDR3 sequences, more than 20% being singletons. This CDR3 has 15 amino acids. Trimming cost V 5 bases and J 5 bases, with 16 bases left between them. Germline CDR1 is KGHSH and CDR2 is LQKENI. The rearrangement joins TRBV18 to TRBJ2-1; the D gene is possibly TRBD2 (6 bases). This TCR was sampled from a woman aged 45-60 years with Graves' hyperthyroidism that later progressed to Graves' ophthalmopathy. Source material: blood. The CDR3 loop reads CASSESRDFNNEQFF. The DNA for the CDR3 is TGTGCCAGCTCAGAAAGCCGGGACTTTAACAATGAGCAGTTCTTC.